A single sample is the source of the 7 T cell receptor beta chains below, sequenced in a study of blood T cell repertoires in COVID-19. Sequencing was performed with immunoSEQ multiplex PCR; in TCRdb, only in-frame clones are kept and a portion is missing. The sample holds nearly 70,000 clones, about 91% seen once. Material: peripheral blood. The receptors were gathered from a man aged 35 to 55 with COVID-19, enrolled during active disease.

This CDR3 reads CASSRTGGIQETQYF. The CDR3 coding sequence is TGCGCCAGCAGCCGAACGGGGGGGATTCAAGAGACCCAGTACTTC. The gene calls are TRBV5-1 and TRBJ2-5, with 8 bases matching TRBD2. Losses at the gene ends were 4 bases for V and 2 bases for J; bases not matched to a gene: 7. The CDR3 sequence is 15 residues long. CDR1 and CDR2 (germline): SGHRS, YFSETQ.

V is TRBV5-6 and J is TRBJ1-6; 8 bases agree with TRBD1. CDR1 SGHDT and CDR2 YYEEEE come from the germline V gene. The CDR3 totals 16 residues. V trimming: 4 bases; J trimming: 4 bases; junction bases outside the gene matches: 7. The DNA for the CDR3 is TGTGCCAGCAGCATATTTGGACAGGGTTATAATTCACCCCTCCACTTT. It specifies CASSIFGQGYNSPLHF.

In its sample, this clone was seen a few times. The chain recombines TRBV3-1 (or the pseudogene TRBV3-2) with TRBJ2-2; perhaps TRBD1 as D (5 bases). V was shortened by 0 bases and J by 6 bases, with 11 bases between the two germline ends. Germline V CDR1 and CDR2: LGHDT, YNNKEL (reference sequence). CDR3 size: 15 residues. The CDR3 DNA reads TGTGCCAGCAGCCAAGAAGGGGCGCGAGCCGGGGAGCTGTTTTTT. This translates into CASSQEGARAGELFF.

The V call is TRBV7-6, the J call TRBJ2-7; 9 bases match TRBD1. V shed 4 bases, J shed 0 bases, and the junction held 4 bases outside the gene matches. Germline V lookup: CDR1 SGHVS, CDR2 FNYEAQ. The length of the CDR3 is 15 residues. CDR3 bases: TGTGCCAGCAGCTCTGGACAGGGGATCTCCTACGAGCAGTACTTC. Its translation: CASSSGQGISYEQYF. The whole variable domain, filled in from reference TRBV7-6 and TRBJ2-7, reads GAGVSQSPRYKVTKRGQDVALRCDPISGHVSLYWYRQALGQGPEFLTYFNYEAQQDKSGLPNDRFSAERPEGSISTLTIQRTEQRDSAMYRCASSSGQGISYEQYFGPGTRLTVT.

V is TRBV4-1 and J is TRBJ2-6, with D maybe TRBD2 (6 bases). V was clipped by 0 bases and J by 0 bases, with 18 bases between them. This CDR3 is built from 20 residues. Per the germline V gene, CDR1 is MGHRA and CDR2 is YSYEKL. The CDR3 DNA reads TGCGCCAGCAGCCAAGATCCATTGGACCCGGGGGACTCTGGGGCCAACGTCCTGACTTTC. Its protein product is CASSQDPLDPGDSGANVLTF.

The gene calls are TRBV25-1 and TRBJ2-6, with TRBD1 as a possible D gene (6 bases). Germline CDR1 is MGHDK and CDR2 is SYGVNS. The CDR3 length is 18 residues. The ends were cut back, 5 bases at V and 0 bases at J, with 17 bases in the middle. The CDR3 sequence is CASSPTGFAPSGANVLTF. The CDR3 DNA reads TGTGCCAGCAGTCCGACAGGCTTCGCCCCCTCTGGGGCCAACGTCCTGACTTTC.

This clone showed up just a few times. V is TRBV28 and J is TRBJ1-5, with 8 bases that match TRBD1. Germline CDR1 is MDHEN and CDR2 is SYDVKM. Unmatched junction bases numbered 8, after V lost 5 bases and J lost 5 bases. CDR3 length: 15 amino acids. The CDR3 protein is CASSQGARSHQPQHF. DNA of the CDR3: TGTGCCAGCAGTCAGGGGGCCAGGTCCCATCAGCCCCAGCATTTT.